This TCR beta chain was recorded in a study of shared clonotypes between healthy human individuals. Study context: Aged between 18 and 49, the donors were a couple of women and a few men.

General observations from the study: An expected dependence of interdonor clonotype sharing on sequencing depth was noted. What rarefaction showed was incomplete sorted-subset sequencing despite large depth.

Per the germline V gene, CDR1 is DFQATT and CDR2 is SNEGSKA (reference sequence). This CDR3 is 11 amino acids long. V gave up 1 base and J gave up 14 bases, with 12 bases separating them. Notes on this clone: The target antigen is unknown.

For every subset, genomic DNA was evenly distributed across several immunoSEQ plates. Only in-frame clones appear in the TCRdb table, and some are missing; sequencing was by immunoSEQ multiplex PCR. Of around 1 million clones in the sample, 60% to 85% were seen once. The source of this sequence is a man between 18 and 35 years old in good health. The sample was memory CD4+ T cells sorted from blood. As for subset: CD45RA-negative fraction. The rearrangement joins TRBV20-1 to TRBJ2-1, with a possible D match to TRBD2 (6 bases). The CDR3 is CSARGGVDEFF. CDR3 in DNA: TGCAGTGCTAGAGGGGGGGTCGACGAGTTCTTC.